The next 8 T cell receptor beta chains were all read from a single sample in a study of T-cell memory formation after mild COVID-19. TCRdb used MiXCR to reprocess the 5' RACE reads, holding one entry per CDR3 protein. Among more than 250,000 distinct CDR3 sequences listed, roughly 15% were seen once. The sequenced sample consisted of PBMCs or a T cell subset sorted from them (not recorded which). Receptor source: a man younger than 30 who had mild COVID-19 (a few samples of this study predate the infection). Cell type and time point are not known.

This clonotype has only a few counts. The chain has TRBV20-1 and TRBJ1-1; D remains unclear. Germline CDR1 DFQATT, CDR2 SNEGSKA (reference sequence). Trimming took 0 bases from V and 4 from J, leaving 12 bases between them. The CDR3 totals 14 residues. DNA for the CDR3: TGCAGTGCTAGAGACGGGTCCGCGGGCACTGAAGCTTTCTTT. It specifies CSARDGSAGTEAFF.

This clonotype was counted at least ten times. The rearrangement links TRBV5-1 to TRBJ2-3; TRBD1 aligns across 8 bases. The CDR3 runs to 16 residues. CDR1 SGHRS and CDR2 YFSETQ come from the germline V gene. Trimming took 4 bases from V and 3 from J; bases not matched to a gene: 10. The CDR3 is CASSRTTGVVTDTQYF. The DNA for the CDR3 is TGCGCCAGCAGCCGAACGACAGGGGTTGTGACAGATACGCAGTATTTT. The whole variable domain, filled in from reference TRBV5-1 and TRBJ2-3, reads KAGVTQTPRYLIKTRGQQVTLSCSPISGHRSVSWYQQTPGQGLQFLFEYFSETQRNKGNFPGRFSGRQFSNSRSEMNVSTLELGDSALYLCASSRTTGVVTDTQYFGPGTRLTVL.

The chain has TRBV5-1 and TRBJ1-6; D unclear. Trimming cost V 4 bases and J 6 bases, with 14 bases left between them. CDR1 SGHRS and CDR2 YFSETQ come from the germline V gene. CDR3 length: 15 residues. CDR3 in DNA: TGCGCCAGCAGCCATGGTCGTCGGATTAATTCACCCCTCCACTTT. It translates to CASSHGRRINSPLHF.

This clonotype occurred many times. This chain connects TRBV7-2 to TRBJ1-4, with D hard to call. With 1 base removed from V and 5 bases from J, the gap between germline ends came to 5 bases. The CDR3 extends over 13 amino acids. Per germline, CDR1 SGHTA and CDR2 FQGNSA. CDR3: CASSLGQNEKLFF. DNA for the CDR3: TGTGCCAGCAGCTTAGGGCAGAATGAAAAACTGTTTTTT.

There are a few counts of this clonotype. This rearrangement joins TRBV5-1 to TRBJ2-7; the match to TRBD2 covers 9 bases. The CDR3 runs to 17 residues. The germline V gene has CDR1 SGHRS and CDR2 YFSETQ. With V trimmed by 0 bases and J by 2 bases, 9 bases remained unmatched. This CDR3 reads CASSLGGASGATYEQYF. The DNA of the CDR3 is TGCGCCAGCAGCTTGGGGGGGGCTAGCGGGGCGACCTACGAGCAGTACTTC.

The chain combines TRBV5-1 with TRBJ1-1; D gene uncertain. Trimming pared 9 bases from V and 8 bases from J, leaving 14 bases between. The CDR3 spans 11 residues. The germline CDR1 and CDR2 sequences are SGHRS and YFSETQ. The CDR3 DNA is TGCGCCACCATTCAAGGGTCCGAAGCTTTCTTT. This codes for CATIQGSEAFF. The variable domain in full, with the rest retrieved from reference TRBV5-1 and TRBJ1-1, is KAGVTQTPRYLIKTRGQQVTLSCSPISGHRSVSWYQQTPGQGLQFLFEYFSETQRNKGNFPGRFSGRQFSNSRSEMNVSTLELGDSALYLCATIQGSEAFFGQGTRLTVV.

This clonotype showed up just a few times. V and J are TRBV7-9 and TRBJ2-1; 16 positions agree with TRBD2. The CDR3 loop spans 19 amino acids. Germline V gene data show CDR1 as SEHNR and CDR2 as FQNEAQ (reference sequence). The trim removed 4 bases at V and 0 bases at J, leaving 6 bases unmatched. CDR3 protein: CASSSGTSGGAGSYNEQFF. The CDR3 DNA follows: TGTGCCAGCAGCTCGGGGACTAGCGGGGGGGCCGGCTCCTACAATGAGCAGTTCTTC.

The chain links TRBV9 to TRBJ1-2, with D unresolved. V was trimmed by 4 bases and J by 8 bases, leaving 15 bases between them. This CDR3 contains 13 residues. From germline, CDR1 is SGDLS and CDR2 YYNGEE. Here the CDR3 DNA reads TGTGCCAGCAGCACCCGGTTGGGTATGGGCTACACCTTC. Translating gives CASSTRLGMGYTF.